This T cell receptor (beta chain) was captured in a study of cytomegalovirus exposure and HLA in healthy donors. The donors were part of the validation cohort, which consisted of roughly 110 subjects and was separate from the first cohort of several hundred subjects. Germline loops: CDR1 MNHEY, CDR2 SMNVEV (reference sequence). The J segment lost 8 bases and the V segment lost 1 base, leaving 6 bases of the junction unmatched. The CDR3 sequence is 15 residues long. Data came from immunoSEQ multiplex PCR; TCRdb stores just in-frame clones and leaves some out. The data show 230,000 or so clones, with about 91% seen just once and roughly 3% held by the top ten.

Source material: PBMCs. This receptor was taken from a young woman in good health and CMV-seronegative. V gene TRBV27 combines with J gene TRBJ2-1, with 9 bases lining up with TRBD1. The CDR3 region has the DNA TGTGCCAGCAGTTTATTCGGGGGACAGGGCCATGAGCAGTTCTTC. Amino acid sequence: CASSLFGGQGHEQFF.